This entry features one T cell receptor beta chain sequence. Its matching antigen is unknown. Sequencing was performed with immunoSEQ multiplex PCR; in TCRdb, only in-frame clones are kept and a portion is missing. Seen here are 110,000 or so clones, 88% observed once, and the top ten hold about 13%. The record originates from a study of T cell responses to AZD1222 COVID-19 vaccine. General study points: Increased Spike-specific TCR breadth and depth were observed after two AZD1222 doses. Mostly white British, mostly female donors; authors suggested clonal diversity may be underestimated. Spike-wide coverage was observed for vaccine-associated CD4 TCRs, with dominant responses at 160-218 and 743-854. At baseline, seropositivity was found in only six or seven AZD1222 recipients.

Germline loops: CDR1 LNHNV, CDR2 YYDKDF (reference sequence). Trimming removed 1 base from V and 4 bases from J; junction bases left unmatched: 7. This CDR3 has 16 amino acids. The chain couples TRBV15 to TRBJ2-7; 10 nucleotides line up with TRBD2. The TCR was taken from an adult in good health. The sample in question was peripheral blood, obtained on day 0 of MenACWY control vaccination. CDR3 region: CATSRVASGRFYEQYF. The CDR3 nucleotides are TGTGCCACCAGCAGAGTGGCTAGCGGGAGATTTTACGAGCAGTACTTC.